Listed below are T cell receptor beta chains from one sample, sequenced in a study of T cell responses to AZD1222 COVID-19 vaccine. Sequencing was performed with immunoSEQ multiplex PCR; in TCRdb, only in-frame clones are kept and a portion is missing. In the table there are over 100,000 clones, around 90% of which are singletons. This material consisted of peripheral blood, taken on day 0 of AZD1222 vaccination. The receptors stem from an adult in good health. CDR3s include the opening cysteine and the closing phenylalanine or tryptophan. A D gene is named only where the DNA matches it firmly. Only some rows state a clone size, as once, few, many or a class for expanded clones.

length: 15
D: .
size: few
V: TRBV5-1
J: TRBJ1-2
DNA: TGCGCCAGCAGCTTGACAGGGTCGTACGGCTATGGCTACACCTTC
CDR3: CASSLTGSYGYGYTF

length: 12
D: .
size: .
V: TRBV6-2/TRBV6-3
J: TRBJ1-1
DNA: TGTGCCAGCAGCGCGGACGTTAGGGGAGCTTTCTTT
CDR3: CASSADVRGAFF

length: 13
D: TRBD1
size: .
V: TRBV2
J: TRBJ2-3
DNA: TGTGCCAGCACCGGACAGGGTATGGATACGCAGTATTTT
CDR3: CASTGQGMDTQYF

length: 15
D: .
size: .
V: TRBV25-1
J: TRBJ1-6
DNA: TGTGCCAGCAGTGACGAGGGGATCCCCATTTCACCCCTCCACTTT
CDR3: CASSDEGIPISPLHF

length: 16
D: TRBD1
size: .
V: TRBV5-1
J: TRBJ2-5
DNA: TGCGCCAGCAGCTTGACCGGGACAGCAGCCCAAGAGACCCAGTACTTC
CDR3: CASSLTGTAAQETQYF

length: 14
D: .
size: .
V: TRBV6-5
J: TRBJ2-3
DNA: TGTGCCAGCAGGTTAAGCCATAGGTCAGATACGCAGTATTTT
CDR3: CASRLSHRSDTQYF

length: 16
D: TRBD2
size: once
V: TRBV20-1
J: TRBJ2-3
DNA: TGCAGTGCTAGTTGGCTAGCGGGGGGGCGGAAAGATACGCAGTATTTT
CDR3: CSASWLAGGRKDTQYF

length: 20
D: TRBD2
size: .
V: TRBV10-1
J: TRBJ2-1
DNA: TGCGCCAGCAGTGAGTATATTAGCGGGGGGGCAGGGGTCCCCTACAATGAGCAGTTCTTC
CDR3: CASSEYISGGAGVPYNEQFF

length: 11
D: .
size: .
V: TRBV20-1
J: TRBJ1-4
DNA: TGCAGTGCCCAGACACCGGAAAAACTGTTTTTT
CDR3: CSAQTPEKLFF

length: 12
D: .
size: .
V: TRBV2
J: TRBJ1-1
DNA: TGTGCCAGCACGGGGGCCCTGACTGAAGCTTTCTTT
CDR3: CASTGALTEAFF

length: 16
D: TRBD2
size: .
V: TRBV7-7
J: TRBJ2-3
DNA: TGTGCCAGCAGCTTAGAAGCGGGGGGGCCGTACGATACGCAGTATTTT
CDR3: CASSLEAGGPYDTQYF

length: 12
D: .
size: .
V: TRBV27
J: TRBJ2-5
DNA: TGTGCCAGCAGTTTCCCAGGACAGACCCAGTACTTC
CDR3: CASSFPGQTQYF

length: 17
D: .
size: .
V: TRBV5-1
J: TRBJ2-5
DNA: TGCGCCAGCAGCCCGTCCATCGGTGACAGGCCGCAAGAGACCCAGTACTTC
CDR3: CASSPSIGDRPQETQYF

length: 15
D: .
size: few
V: TRBV3-1/TRBV3-2
J: TRBJ1-4
DNA: TGTGCCAGCAGCCCCCAACCACAGGGTTGGGAAAAACTGTTTTTT
CDR3: CASSPQPQGWEKLFF

length: 16
D: .
size: .
V: TRBV7-9
J: TRBJ2-2
DNA: TGTGCCAGCAGCTTAGCGGGAGGAGCGAACACCGGGGAGCTGTTTTTT
CDR3: CASSLAGGANTGELFF

length: 17
D: .
size: .
V: TRBV19
J: TRBJ1-2
DNA: TGTGCCAGTACTCCCGATCGAGGACATCGATCTAACTATGGCTACACCTTC
CDR3: CASTPDRGHRSNYGYTF

length: 15
D: .
size: .
V: TRBV7-9
J: TRBJ1-1
DNA: TGTGCCAGCAGCCCCAGGGAGTCTGGGAACACTGAAGCTTTCTTT
CDR3: CASSPRESGNTEAFF

length: 12
D: .
size: once
V: TRBV4-3
J: TRBJ2-2
DNA: TGCGCCAGCAGCCCCAACACCGGGGAGCTGTTTTTT
CDR3: CASSPNTGELFF

length: 13
D: .
size: .
V: TRBV29-1
J: TRBJ1-2
DNA: TGCAGCGTGGGCGGCGCAGCTAACTATGGCTACACCTTC
CDR3: CSVGGAANYGYTF

length: 13
D: TRBD1
size: .
V: TRBV29-1
J: TRBJ1-5
DNA: TGCAGCGTCTACACAGGGGACAATCAGCCCCAGCATTTT
CDR3: CSVYTGDNQPQHF

length: 18
D: .
size: .
V: TRBV15
J: TRBJ2-1
DNA: TGTGCCACCAGCAGAGATCGGGGGGCCGGGACCTCCTACAATGAGCAGTTCTTC
CDR3: CATSRDRGAGTSYNEQFF

length: 14
D: .
size: .
V: TRBV2
J: TRBJ1-4
DNA: TGTGCCAGCCAGTCGTTGAGGGCTAATGAAAAACTGTTTTTT
CDR3: CASQSLRANEKLFF

length: 13
D: TRBD2
size: .
V: TRBV7-9
J: TRBJ2-7
DNA: TGTGCCAGCAGCGAAGCGGGGGGTTACGAGCAGTACTTC
CDR3: CASSEAGGYEQYF

length: 11
D: .
size: .
V: TRBV7-9
J: TRBJ1-1
DNA: TGTGCCAGCAGCGCCGGGACGGAAGCTTTCTTT
CDR3: CASSAGTEAFF

length: 16
D: TRBD1
size: .
V: TRBV5-1
J: TRBJ1-5
DNA: TGCGCCAGCAGCTCTGGGACAGGAGATTTGAATCAGCCCCAGCATTTT
CDR3: CASSSGTGDLNQPQHF

length: 13
D: .
size: .
V: TRBV5-1
J: TRBJ2-5
DNA: TGCGCCAGCAGCTGGGCGACTGAAGAGACCCAGTACTTC
CDR3: CASSWATEETQYF

length: 16
D: .
size: .
V: TRBV19
J: TRBJ1-2
DNA: TGTGCCAGTAGTATGAGCTCGCGGGGGGCGGTACGTGGCTACACCTTC
CDR3: CASSMSSRGAVRGYTF

length: 15
D: TRBD1
size: .
V: TRBV7-8
J: TRBJ2-7
DNA: TGTGCCAGCTTCCAGGGGGCAGAGAAATCCTACGAGCAGTACTTC
CDR3: CASFQGAEKSYEQYF

length: 17
D: .
size: .
V: TRBV19
J: TRBJ1-1
DNA: TGTGCCAGTAGTTCAGGGCTCTACGGGAACATGAACACTGAAGCTTTCTTT
CDR3: CASSSGLYGNMNTEAFF

length: 14
D: .
size: .
V: TRBV2
J: TRBJ2-3
DNA: TGTGCCAGCAGGGGGGACGCTAGCACAGATACGCAGTATTTT
CDR3: CASRGDASTDTQYF

length: 14
D: .
size: .
V: TRBV5-1
J: TRBJ1-3
DNA: TGCGCCAGCAGCTTGGCGGGGGGTGTAAACACCATATATTTT
CDR3: CASSLAGGVNTIYF

length: 15
D: .
size: .
V: TRBV2
J: TRBJ2-1
DNA: TGTGCCAGCACCGAACAGAGAGCCTCCTACAATGAGCAGTTCTTC
CDR3: CASTEQRASYNEQFF

length: 16
D: .
size: .
V: TRBV6-1
J: TRBJ1-2
DNA: TGTGCCAGCAGTGAAAACCCGGACACGAGGGTTGGTGGCTACACCTTC
CDR3: CASSENPDTRVGGYTF

length: 13
D: TRBD1
size: .
V: TRBV15
J: TRBJ1-2
DNA: TGTGCCACCAGCAAAAAACAGGGGTATGGCTACACCTTC
CDR3: CATSKKQGYGYTF

length: 13
D: .
size: .
V: TRBV5-4
J: TRBJ2-3
DNA: TGTGCCAGCAGAAAGGGGGGCACAGATACGCAGTATTTT
CDR3: CASRKGGTDTQYF

length: 14
D: .
size: once
V: TRBV6-5
J: TRBJ1-1
DNA: TGTGCCAGCAGTTACAGGTCTCGGCTTGTGGAAGCTTTCTTT
CDR3: CASSYRSRLVEAFF

length: 14
D: TRBD1
size: .
V: TRBV2
J: TRBJ1-2
DNA: TGTGCCAGCAGTCCACAGGGGGCGGGATATGGCTACACCTTC
CDR3: CASSPQGAGYGYTF

length: 11
D: .
size: .
V: TRBV3-1/TRBV3-2
J: TRBJ1-2
DNA: TGTGCCAGCAGCCAAGTTACCGGCTACACCTTC
CDR3: CASSQVTGYTF

length: 14
D: .
size: .
V: TRBV10-2
J: TRBJ2-7
DNA: TGCGCCAGCAGTCCCTCCGGGTCCCCCTACGAGCAGTACTTC
CDR3: CASSPSGSPYEQYF

length: 13
D: .
size: .
V: TRBV6-6
J: TRBJ2-2
DNA: TGTGCCAGCAGTTACTCGGCGGGCGGGGAGCTGTTTTTT
CDR3: CASSYSAGGELFF

length: 13
D: .
size: .
V: TRBV11-2
J: TRBJ1-1
DNA: TGTGCCAGCAGCTTAGAGGTGAACACTGAAGCTTTCTTT
CDR3: CASSLEVNTEAFF

length: 14
D: .
size: .
V: TRBV24-1
J: TRBJ1-5
DNA: TGTGCCACCAGTGAGTCAGGGTTCAATCAGCCCCAGCATTTT
CDR3: CATSESGFNQPQHF

length: 17
D: .
size: .
V: TRBV19
J: TRBJ2-6
DNA: TGTGCCAGTAGTATCCCGGGGGCGCTTACTGGGGCCAACGTCCTGACTTTC
CDR3: CASSIPGALTGANVLTF

length: 13
D: .
size: .
V: TRBV15
J: TRBJ1-4
DNA: TGTGCCACCAGCAGAGATAGGGTTGAAAAACTGTTTTTT
CDR3: CATSRDRVEKLFF

length: 11
D: .
size: once
V: TRBV30
J: TRBJ1-1
DNA: TGTGCCTGGAGTGTACGGATAGAAGCTTTCTTT
CDR3: CAWSVRIEAFF

length: 14
D: .
size: .
V: TRBV11-2
J: TRBJ1-1
DNA: TGTGCCAGCAGCTTAGGGGGAACCCGTCTCGGGGCTTTCTTT
CDR3: CASSLGGTRLGAFF

length: 11
D: .
size: .
V: TRBV6-5
J: TRBJ1-1
DNA: TGTGCCAGCAGACAGAGCACTGAAGCTTTCTTT
CDR3: CASRQSTEAFF

length: 15
D: TRBD2
size: .
V: TRBV7-3
J: TRBJ2-1
DNA: TGTGCCAGCAGCCTTAGCGGGGGGGTATACAATGAGCAGTTCTTC
CDR3: CASSLSGGVYNEQFF

length: 16
D: TRBD1
size: .
V: TRBV4-3
J: TRBJ1-1
DNA: TGCGCCAGCAGCCAAGTCGCCGGGACAGGGTTCGCTGAAGCTTTCTTT
CDR3: CASSQVAGTGFAEAFF

length: 13
D: .
size: once
V: TRBV6-5
J: TRBJ2-2
DNA: TGTGCCAGCTCATCCTGGTCCCACGGGGAGCTGTTTTTT
CDR3: CASSSWSHGELFF

length: 15
D: TRBD1
size: .
V: TRBV19
J: TRBJ1-2
DNA: TGTGCCAGCCGCCCCGGGACAGCTTTGAACTATGGCTACACCTTC
CDR3: CASRPGTALNYGYTF

length: 15
D: TRBD1
size: .
V: TRBV27
J: TRBJ1-1
DNA: TGTGCCAGCAGTCATGACAGGGATACGGTCACTGAAGCTTTCTTT
CDR3: CASSHDRDTVTEAFF

length: 10
D: .
size: .
V: TRBV28
J: TRBJ1-2
DNA: TGTGCCAGCACTGGGTCGGGCTACACCTTC
CDR3: CASTGSGYTF

length: 13
D: TRBD1
size: .
V: TRBV6-6
J: TRBJ2-7
DNA: TGTGCCAGCAGCCAGGGACAGCTCTACGAGCAGTACTTC
CDR3: CASSQGQLYEQYF

length: 16
D: .
size: once
V: TRBV19
J: TRBJ1-5
DNA: TGTGCCAGTAGTATCCCCTCTGTGATCTCGGGTCAGCCCCAGCATTTT
CDR3: CASSIPSVISGQPQHF